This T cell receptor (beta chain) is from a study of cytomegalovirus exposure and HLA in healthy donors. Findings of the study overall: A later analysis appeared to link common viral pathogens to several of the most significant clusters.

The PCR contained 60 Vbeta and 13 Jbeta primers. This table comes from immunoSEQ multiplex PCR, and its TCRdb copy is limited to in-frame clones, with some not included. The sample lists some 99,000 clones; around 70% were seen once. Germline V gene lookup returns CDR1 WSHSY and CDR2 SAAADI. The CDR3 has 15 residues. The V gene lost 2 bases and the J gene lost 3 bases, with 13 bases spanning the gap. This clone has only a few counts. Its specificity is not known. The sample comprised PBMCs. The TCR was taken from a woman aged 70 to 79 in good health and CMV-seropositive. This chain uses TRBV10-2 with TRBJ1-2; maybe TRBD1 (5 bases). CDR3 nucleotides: TGCGCCAGCAGTGAGAGGGGAAGGCAGGACTATGGCTACACCTTC. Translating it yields CASSERGRQDYGYTF.